The 28 T cell receptor beta chains below come from one sample, sequenced in a study of T cells in localized non-small cell lung cancer (dated by TCRdb to about 2020). Libraries were prepared through the immunoSEQ multiplex PCR assay. The clones in this table, taken by TCRdb from immuneACCESS, are in-frame only. Not every clone is retained; where verified, under half of the shortfall comes from an unresolved V gene, and the cause of the rest is unknown. Across this sample there are about 33,000 clones, with more than 75% seen only once. The ten largest clones add up to under 5.5% of the sample. The sample in question was peripheral blood, obtained before any cancer treatment. The origin of the receptors is a male donor aged 60 or over with stage III lung adenocarcinoma.

This clone was counted a single time. The chain recombines TRBV13 with TRBJ2-2; D is unresolved. The V and J ends lost 2 bases and 5 bases respectively, with 6 bases between them. Germline CDR1 and CDR2: PRHDT and FYEKMQ (reference sequence). CDR3 length: 13 residues. In DNA, the CDR3 is TGTGCCAGCAGCTTAAGGCCTACCGGGGAGCTGTTTTTT. It specifies CASSLRPTGELFF.

This CDR3 reads CASERQGFDEQYF. The DNA of the CDR3 is TGTGCCAGCGAGAGACAGGGTTTCGACGAGCAGTACTTC. V and J are TRBV6-1 and TRBJ2-7; 7 positions agree with TRBD1. The CDR3 is 13 residues long. Per germline, CDR1 MNHNS and CDR2 SASEGT. The V segment lost 8 bases and the J segment 5 bases; nucleotides outside the gene matches: 9.

The V call is TRBV5-1, the J call TRBJ1-2; the match to TRBD1 covers 10 bases. Germline V gene lookup returns CDR1 SGHRS and CDR2 YFSETQ. Losses at the gene ends were 4 bases for V and 9 bases for J; bases not matched to a gene: 6. This CDR3 spans 13 amino acids. The CDR3 sequence is CASSTGTGESYTF. The CDR3 bases are TGCGCCAGCAGCACGGGGACAGGGGAAAGCTACACCTTC.

The DNA for the CDR3 is TGCGCCAGCAGCTTAGGAGAGGCCGGGGGTAATGAGCAGTTCTTC. Encoded protein: CASSLGEAGGNEQFF. The V gene is TRBV4-1, the J gene TRBJ2-1; maybe TRBD2 (6 bases). CDR1 is MGHRA and CDR2 is YSYEKL in the germline V gene. V lost 5 bases and J lost 7, with 18 bases in between. This CDR3 has 15 amino acids.

This chain connects TRBV4-1 to TRBJ2-5, with TRBD1 matching over 7 bases. The junction had 5 bases not matched to a gene; V was cut back by 3 bases and J by 1 base. The CDR3 extends over 15 amino acids. The germline V gene encodes CDR1 MGHRA and CDR2 YSYEKL. The CDR3 sequence is CASSQTGFLQETQYF. In DNA, the CDR3 is TGCGCCAGCAGCCAGACAGGGTTCCTCCAAGAGACCCAGTACTTC.

The CDR3 loop reads CASSQERTGESYSNQPQHF. The CDR3 DNA reads as TGCGCCAGCAGCCAAGAGAGAACAGGGGAGAGCTATAGCAATCAGCCCCAGCATTTT. The chain recombines TRBV4-1 with TRBJ1-5, with 7 positions matching TRBD1. The CDR3 is 19 amino acids. Losses at the gene ends were 0 bases for V and 0 bases for J; bases not matched to a gene: 11. Germline V CDR1 and CDR2: MGHRA, YSYEKL.

The chain combines TRBV14 with TRBJ1-2; D perhaps matches TRBD1 (5 bases). CDR1 and CDR2 (germline): SGHDN, FVKESK. The ends were cut back, 4 bases at V and 8 bases at J, with 23 bases in the middle. The CDR3 has 16 amino acids. CDR3 sequence: CASSRTRQGGGKGYTF. The DNA of the CDR3 is TGTGCCAGCAGCCGGACCCGGCAGGGAGGTGGTAAAGGCTACACCTTC.

In this sample, this clone turned up a few times. The J gene is TRBJ2-7, the V gene TRBV10-3; TRBD2 aligns across 11 bases. Germline-derived CDR1 and CDR2 are ENHRY and SYGVKD. After removal of 3 bases from V and 4 bases from J, the junction contained 5 bases not matched to a gene. The length of the CDR3 is 15 residues. The DNA of the CDR3 is TGTGCCATCAGTGATGCGACTAGCGGGATTTACGAGCAGTACTTC. Residues: CAISDATSGIYEQYF.

This chain uses TRBV12-2 with TRBJ1-2; TRBD1 was called by the table and not checked on the DNA. TRBV12-2 is a known pseudogene. CDR3 length: 18 residues. CDR3 amino acids: CASRSYGPGQGPFYGYTF. The CDR3 bases are TGTGCAAGTCGCTCCTACGGTCCGGGACAGGGGCCATTCTATGGCTACACCTTC.

This sequence joins TRBV29-1 and TRBJ1-1; TRBD1 matches at 8 bases. The V gene's germline CDR1 is SQVTM and CDR2 ANQGSEA. This CDR3 comprises 12 residues. The junction had 6 bases not matched to a gene; V was cut back by 4 bases and J by 8 bases. CDR3 amino acids: CSVGTGKIEAFF. The CDR3 bases are TGCAGCGTTGGGACAGGGAAAATCGAAGCTTTCTTT.

DNA of the CDR3: TGTGCCAGTAGTTTCCTGACAGGGAGAGGTCAGCCCCAGCATTTT. Protein product: CASSFLTGRGQPQHF. V gene TRBV19 combines with J gene TRBJ1-5; 7 nucleotides align to TRBD1. V trimming: 5 bases; J trimming: 6 bases; junction bases outside the gene matches: 10. CDR1 and CDR2 (germline): LNHDA, SQIVND (reference sequence). This CDR3 has 15 residues.

This CDR3 is CASSPTGISYEQYF. CDR3 nucleotide sequence: TGTGCCAGCAGTCCGACAGGGATTTCCTACGAGCAGTACTTC. The rearrangement links TRBV28 to TRBJ2-5; 7 bases agree with TRBD1. The J call is in doubt because the DNA end fits TRBJ2-7 better. Germline V gene data show CDR1 as MDHEN and CDR2 as SYDVKM. The CDR3 is 14 residues long.

In this sample, this clone turned up a few times. The J gene is TRBJ2-3, the V gene TRBV27; no reliable D call. Germline CDR1 reads MNHEY; CDR2 reads SMNVEV (reference sequence). CDR3 size: 14 residues. The V end was cut by 1 base, the J end by 6 bases, with 11 bases between. As DNA, the CDR3 is TGTGCCAGCAGTTTATACGTAAAGGCGGATACGCAGTATTTT. It codes for CASSLYVKADTQYF.

This rearrangement joins TRBV12-5 to TRBJ1-5; 7 positions agree with TRBD1. Germline lookup yields CDR1 LGHNT and CDR2 FRNRAP. The V and J ends lost 5 bases and 4 bases, in that order; junction bases with no gene match: 8. This CDR3 is 15 amino acids long. The CDR3 spells CASGTGTASNQPQHF. CDR3 DNA: TGTGCTAGTGGTACCGGGACAGCTTCTAATCAGCCCCAGCATTTT. Full variable domain (remainder filled in from reference TRBV12-5 and TRBJ1-5): DARVTQTPRHKVTEMGQEVTMRCQPILGHNTVFWYRQTMMQGLELLAYFRNRAPLDDSGMPKDRFSAEMPDATLATLKIQPSEPRDSAVYFCASGTGTASNQPQHFGDGTRLSIL.

The CDR3 coding sequence is TGTGCCAGCAGCTCCGGACTGGACCTCTACGAGCAGTACTTC. It encodes CASSSGLDLYEQYF. V is TRBV5-5 and J is TRBJ2-7; the D gene is possibly TRBD2 (5 bases). The CDR3 consists of 14 residues. The germline V and J ends were trimmed by 3 bases and 3 bases, with 13 bases remaining between them. The germline V gene encodes CDR1 SGHKS and CDR2 YYEKEE (reference sequence).

V gene TRBV9 combines with J gene TRBJ2-1; D is unresolved. The ends were cut back, 0 bases at V and 3 bases at J, with 10 bases in the middle. CDR1 and CDR2 (germline): SGDLS, YYNGEE. The CDR3 has 15 residues. CDR3 region: CASSVEVSDYNEQFF. The CDR3 bases are TGTGCCAGCAGCGTAGAGGTATCAGACTACAATGAGCAGTTCTTC.

The V and J genes are TRBV4-1 and TRBJ2-3; 14 nucleotides agree with TRBD2. The CDR3 totals 19 residues. V trimming: 4 bases; J trimming: 5 bases; junction bases outside the gene matches: 14. Germline lookup yields CDR1 MGHRA and CDR2 YSYEKL. The CDR3 protein is CASSPRLAGGPGGGDTQYF. In DNA, the CDR3 is TGCGCCAGCAGCCCCCGACTAGCGGGAGGGCCGGGTGGGGGAGATACGCAGTATTTT.

This clone was seen once. This chain uses TRBV6-6 with TRBJ1-4; the D gene is possibly TRBD1 (5 bases). This CDR3 region has 15 residues. Germline CDR1 is MNHNY and CDR2 is SVGAGI (reference sequence). V lost 7 bases to trimming and J lost 1 base, with 13 bases between them. The CDR3 spells CASTPGRGTNEKLFF. The CDR3, as DNA: TGTGCCAGCACCCCAGGAAGGGGAACTAATGAAAAACTGTTTTTT.

This sequence joins TRBV5-4 and TRBJ2-4; 8 bases line up with TRBD2. After removal of 2 bases from V and 6 bases from J, the junction contained 4 bases not matched to a gene. CDR1 is SGHNT and CDR2 is YYREEE in the germline V gene (reference sequence). The CDR3 is 14 residues long. The CDR3 spells CASSLGLAGNIQYF. Here the CDR3 DNA reads TGTGCCAGCAGCTTAGGCCTAGCGGGAAACATTCAGTACTTC.

The chain couples TRBV5-1 to TRBJ2-1; D remains unclear. V was pared by 6 bases and J by 5 bases, with 12 bases between. Germline loops: CDR1 SGHRS, CDR2 YFSETQ. The CDR3 is 13 amino acids. In DNA form, the CDR3 reads TGCGCCAGCATCCGCGACCAAAACAATGAGCAGTTCTTC. This translates into CASIRDQNNEQFF.

The rearrangement uses TRBV12-5 and TRBJ2-1; D is ambiguous. V lost 5 bases and J lost 6, with 5 bases in between. CDR1 and CDR2 from the germline V gene are LGHNT and FRNRAP. The CDR3 runs to 11 residues. CDR3 coding DNA: TGTGCTAGTGGTCTAAGCAATGAGCAGTTCTTC. This encodes CASGLSNEQFF.

Only one count was recorded for this clone. The rearrangement links TRBV11-2 to TRBJ2-7; D gene ambiguous. Germline values: CDR1 SGHAT, CDR2 FQNNGV. The V gene lost 8 bases and the J gene lost 1 base, with 6 bases spanning the gap. The CDR3 is 11 residues long. CDR3 bases: TGTGCCAGCTTGGAGTCCTACGAGCAGTACTTC. It specifies CASLESYEQYF. Variable domain in full (rest from reference TRBV11-2 and TRBJ2-7): EAGVAQSPRYKIIEKRQSVAFWCNPISGHATLYWYQQILGQGPKLLIQFQNNGVVDDSQLPKDRFSAERLKGVDSTLKIQPAKLEDSAVYLCASLESYEQYFGPGTRLTVT.

CDR3 nucleotides: TGTGCCAGCAGTCGGGAGGGGAACACCGGGGAGCTGTTTTTT. Amino acid sequence: CASSREGNTGELFF. This sequence joins TRBV6-4 and TRBJ2-2; 8 bases fit TRBD2. The CDR3 covers 14 residues. The V gene's germline CDR1 is MRHNA and CDR2 SNTAGT. Trimming removed 5 bases from V and 1 base from J; junction bases left unmatched: 0.

The chain's CDR3 is CASSLGGKSTDTQYF. DNA for the CDR3: TGCGCCAGCAGCTTGGGAGGAAAATCCACAGATACGCAGTATTTT. This chain uses TRBV5-1 with TRBJ2-3; D is unclear. From germline, CDR1 is SGHRS and CDR2 YFSETQ. The CDR3 sequence is 15 residues long. Between the trimmed V and J ends, which lost 0 bases and 2 bases, there was a span of 10 bases.

The chain couples TRBV6-5 to TRBJ2-7; TRBD1 matches at 7 bases. V lost 6 bases and J lost 4; bases outside the gene matches: 6. Looked up from germline, CDR1 is MNHEY and CDR2 is SVGAGI. This CDR3 is 13 amino acids long. DNA of the CDR3: TGTGCCAGCAGGCTGGTACAGGGGTACGAGCAGTACTTC. This encodes CASRLVQGYEQYF.

The chain is built from TRBV6-5 and TRBJ2-2; no clear D. The ends were cut back, 5 bases at V and 8 bases at J, with 6 bases in the middle. Germline CDR1 MNHEY, CDR2 SVGAGI. CDR3 length equals 11 residues. The CDR3 loop reads CASSTWGELFF. For the CDR3, the DNA is TGTGCCAGCAGTACCTGGGGGGAGCTGTTTTTT.

J is TRBJ2-3 and V is TRBV15; no clear D. Trimming removed 2 bases at V and 6 bases at J, with 12 bases between. Per the germline V gene, CDR1 is LNHNV and CDR2 is YYDKDF (reference sequence). The CDR3 length is 14 residues. This CDR3 is CATSRRSFRDTQYF. For the CDR3, the DNA is TGTGCCACCAGCAGACGATCATTCCGCGATACGCAGTATTTT.

The chain links TRBV27 to TRBJ2-5; D perhaps matches TRBD2 (7 bases). V shed 6 bases and J shed 2 bases, with 19 bases lying between them. The germline CDR1 and CDR2 sequences are MNHEY and SMNVEV (reference sequence). CDR3 length: 16 residues. The CDR3 coding sequence is TGTGCCAGCAGGGGAGGGGGGGGAAGAGGGCAAGAGACCCAGTACTTC. Amino acids: CASRGGGGRGQETQYF.